A single sample is the source of the 6 T cell receptor beta chains below, sequenced in a study of cytotoxic CD8 clonotypes in ibrutinib-treated CLL. The table came from immunoSEQ multiplex PCR; TCRdb's copy has only in-frame clones and leaves some out. Of 53,000 or so clones in the sample, around 52% are singletons; the top ten hold roughly a quarter. The source was PBMCs, collected at disease progression, from a patient treated with ibrutinib. Receptor source: a human donor with chronic lymphocytic leukemia.

J is TRBJ1-1 and V is TRBV28, with D perhaps TRBD1 (6 bases). V was shortened by 2 bases and J by 4 bases, with 20 bases between the two germline ends. Germline CDR1 MDHEN, CDR2 SYDVKM. This CDR3 has 17 amino acids. DNA of the CDR3: TGTGCCAGCAGTTTAGGAGGCAGGGGATCGGTAAGCACTGAAGCTTTCTTT. This encodes CASSLGGRGSVSTEAFF.

V usage is TRBV5-1 and J usage is TRBJ2-5; D possibly uses TRBD1 or TRBD2 (5 bases each). V was clipped by 5 bases and J by 5 bases, with 13 bases between them. Germline CDR1 SGHRS, CDR2 YFSETQ. The CDR3 totals 13 residues. The CDR3 DNA sequence: TGCGCCAGCAGTCCAGGGAGTAGGGAGACCCAGTACTTC. It encodes CASSPGSRETQYF.

The rearrangement links TRBV6-5 to TRBJ2-7; D perhaps matches TRBD1 (6 bases). CDR3 length: 16 residues. The ends were cut back, 2 bases at V and 0 bases at J, with 14 bases in the middle. In germline, CDR1 is MNHEY, CDR2 SVGAGI. CDR3 region: CASSYHGLRGSYEQYF. CDR3 DNA: TGTGCCAGCAGTTACCATGGTCTCAGGGGCTCCTACGAGCAGTACTTC.

The J gene is TRBJ2-5, the V gene TRBV11-2, with TRBD2 matching 8 bases. V lost 1 base to trimming and J lost 9 bases; unmatched junction nucleotides: 7. The CDR3 consists of 14 residues. Germline V lookup: CDR1 SGHAT, CDR2 FQNNGV. The CDR3 reads CASSLVTSGRPQYF. DNA for the CDR3: TGTGCCAGCAGCTTAGTCACCAGCGGGAGACCCCAGTACTTC.

The chain joins TRBV9 to TRBJ1-2; 7 nucleotides match TRBD1. The CDR3 runs to 15 residues. Germline CDR1 SGDLS, CDR2 YYNGEE. V shed 3 bases, J shed 3 bases, and the junction held 8 bases outside the gene matches. The CDR3 spells CASSAMEGAYYGYTF. CDR3 DNA: TGTGCCAGCAGCGCGATGGAGGGGGCGTACTATGGCTACACCTTC.

V and J are TRBV7-2 and TRBJ2-5; D might be TRBD1 (5 bases). In germline, CDR1 is SGHTA, CDR2 FQGNSA. The ends were cut back, 1 base at V and 5 bases at J, with 11 bases in the middle. The CDR3 contains 14 residues. CDR3 coding DNA: TGTGCCAGCAGCTTAGGGCAGTCAGGGGAGACCCAGTACTTC. Translated: CASSLGQSGETQYF. Together with reference TRBV7-2 and TRBJ2-5, the CDR3 gives the full variable domain: GAGVSQSPSNKVTEKGKDVELRCDPISGHTALYWYRQSLGQGLEFLIYFQGNSAPDKSGLPSDRFSAERTGGSVSTLTIQRTQQEDSAVYLCASSLGQSGETQYFGPGTRLLVL.